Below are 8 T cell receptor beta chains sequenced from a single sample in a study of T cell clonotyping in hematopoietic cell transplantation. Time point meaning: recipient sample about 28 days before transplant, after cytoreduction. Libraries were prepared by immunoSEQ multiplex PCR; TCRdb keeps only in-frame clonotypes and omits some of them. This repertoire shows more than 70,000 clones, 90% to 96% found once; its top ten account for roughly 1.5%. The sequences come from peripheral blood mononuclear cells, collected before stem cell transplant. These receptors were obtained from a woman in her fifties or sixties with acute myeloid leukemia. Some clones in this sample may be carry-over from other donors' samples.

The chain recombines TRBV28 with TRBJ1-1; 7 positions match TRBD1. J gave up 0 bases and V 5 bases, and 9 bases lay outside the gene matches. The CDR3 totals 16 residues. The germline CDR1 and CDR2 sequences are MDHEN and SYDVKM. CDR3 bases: TGTGCCAGCAGTCGCAGGGGGTTGATGGTGAACACTGAAGCTTTCTTT. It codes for CASSRRGLMVNTEAFF.

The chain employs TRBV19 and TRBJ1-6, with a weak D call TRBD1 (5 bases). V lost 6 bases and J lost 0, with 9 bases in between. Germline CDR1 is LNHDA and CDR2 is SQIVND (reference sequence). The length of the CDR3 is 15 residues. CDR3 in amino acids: CASSGGGSYNSPLHF. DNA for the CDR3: TGTGCCAGTAGCGGGGGAGGCTCCTATAATTCACCCCTCCACTTT. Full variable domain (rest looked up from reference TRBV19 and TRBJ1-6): DGGITQSPKYLFRKEGQNVTLSCEQNLNHDAMYWYRQDPGQGLRLIYYSQIVNDFQKGDIAEGYSVSREKKESFPLTVTSAQKNPTAFYLCASSGGGSYNSPLHFGNGTRLTVT.

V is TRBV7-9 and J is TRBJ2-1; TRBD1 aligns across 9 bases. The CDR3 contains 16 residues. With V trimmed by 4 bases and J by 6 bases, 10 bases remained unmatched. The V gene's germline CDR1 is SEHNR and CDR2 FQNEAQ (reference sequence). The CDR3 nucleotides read TGTGCCAGCAGCTGGCTGGGGACAGGGTCAAGCAATGAGCAGTTCTTC. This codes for CASSWLGTGSSNEQFF.

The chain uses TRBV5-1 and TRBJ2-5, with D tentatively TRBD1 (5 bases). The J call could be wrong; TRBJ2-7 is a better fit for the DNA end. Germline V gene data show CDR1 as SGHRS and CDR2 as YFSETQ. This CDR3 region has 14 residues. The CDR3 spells CASSLVGVRYEQYF. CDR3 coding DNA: TGCGCCAGCAGCTTGGTAGGGGTACGCTACGAGCAGTACTTC.

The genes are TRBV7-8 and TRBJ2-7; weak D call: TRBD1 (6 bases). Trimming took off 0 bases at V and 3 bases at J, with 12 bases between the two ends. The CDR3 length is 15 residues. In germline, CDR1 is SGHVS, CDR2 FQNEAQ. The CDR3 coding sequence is TGTGCCAGCAGCTTAGCAGGGGGACGTTTCTACGAGCAGTACTTC. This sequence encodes CASSLAGGRFYEQYF.

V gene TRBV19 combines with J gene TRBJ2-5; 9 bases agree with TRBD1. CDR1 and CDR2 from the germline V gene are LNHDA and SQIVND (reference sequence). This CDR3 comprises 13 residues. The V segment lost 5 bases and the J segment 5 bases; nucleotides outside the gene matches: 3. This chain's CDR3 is CASSEDRGETQYF. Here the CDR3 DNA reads TGTGCCAGTAGTGAGGACAGGGGCGAGACCCAGTACTTC.

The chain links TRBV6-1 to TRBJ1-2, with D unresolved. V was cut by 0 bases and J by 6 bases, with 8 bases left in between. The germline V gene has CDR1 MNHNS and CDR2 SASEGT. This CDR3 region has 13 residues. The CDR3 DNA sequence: TGTGCCAGCAGTGAAGCGAACGGCGATGGCTACACCTTC. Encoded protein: CASSEANGDGYTF.

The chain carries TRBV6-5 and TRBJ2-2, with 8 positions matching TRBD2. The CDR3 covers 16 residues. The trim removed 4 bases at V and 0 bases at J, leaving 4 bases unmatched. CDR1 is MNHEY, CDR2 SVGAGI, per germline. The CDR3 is CASSLTSGPNTGELFF. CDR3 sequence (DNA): TGTGCCAGCAGTTTAACTAGCGGCCCGAACACCGGGGAGCTGTTTTTT.